The present T cell receptor beta chain was sequenced within a study of blood T cell repertoires in COVID-19. Germline loops: CDR1 SGHNT, CDR2 YYREEE (reference sequence). The CDR3 has 16 amino acids. The V and J ends lost 2 bases and 4 bases respectively, with 19 bases between them. Profiled with immunoSEQ multiplex PCR; TCRdb holds only in-frame clones, not every one. The table records approximately 300,000 clones, 90% of them present only once. This receptor was obtained from a woman in her twenties or thirties who had been exposed to COVID-19. Specimen: PBMCs or T cells enriched from blood (not recorded which). V and J are TRBV5-4 and TRBJ2-7; D is uncertain. The CDR3 DNA reads as TGTGCCAGCAGCTTACGGGTCGGATCCGCCAATTACGAGCAGTACTTC. Translation: CASSLRVGSANYEQYF. Filled out from reference TRBV5-4 and TRBJ2-7, the complete variable domain reads ETGVTQSPTHLIKTRGQQVTLRCSSQSGHNTVSWYQQALGQGPQFIFQYYREEENGRGNFPPRFSGLQFPNYSSELNVNALELDDSALYLCASSLRVGSANYEQYFGPGTRLTVT.